This record looks at one T cell receptor beta chain sequence and its context. Its target is unknown. The record originates from a study of T cell responses to AZD1222 COVID-19 vaccine. General study results and limits: Unmutated variant regions reportedly attract nearly half of all spike-specific TCRs.

TCRdb's table, derived via immunoSEQ multiplex PCR, lists solely in-frame clones and lacks some. The sample shows some 120,000 clones, 90% of them seen only once. The CDR3 contains 14 residues. V was trimmed by 6 bases and J by 4 bases, leaving 13 bases between them. Germline CDR1 reads MNHEY; CDR2 reads SVGAGI. Sample: peripheral blood, taken on day 0 of AZD1222 vaccination. The chain couples TRBV6-5 to TRBJ1-3; D is uncertain. This TCR came from an adult in good health. CDR3 sequence reads: CASSSTPQGNTIYF. In DNA form, the CDR3 reads TGTGCCAGCAGCTCCACCCCACAGGGAAACACCATATATTTT.